Each of the 14 T cell receptor beta chains below was sequenced from the same sample in a study of T cell repertoires in cytomegalovirus infection. TCRdb re-derived calls from the reads in MiXCR, one entry per CDR3 protein. This table holds roughly 150,000 distinct CDR3 sequences, 23% found once. The sample consisted of PBMCs. The receptors originated from a human donor in good health (CMV status not recorded). Some clones in this sample may be carry-over from other donors' samples.

This clonotype was observed a handful of times. The chain carries TRBV4-1 and TRBJ2-1; possible D gene TRBD1, 5 bases. CDR3 length equals 12 residues. Germline V gene sequence: CDR1 MGHRA, CDR2 YSYEKL. Trimming removed 2 bases from V and 9 bases from J, with 8 bases in between. The CDR3 loop is CASSQKGVEQFF. For the CDR3, the DNA is TGCGCCAGCAGCCAAAAAGGGGTTGAGCAGTTCTTC.

This rearrangement joins TRBV29-1 to TRBJ1-2; D unresolved. Trimming cost V 6 bases and J 0 bases, with 8 bases left between them. Looked up from germline, CDR1 is SQVTM and CDR2 is ANQGSEA. The length of the CDR3 is 12 residues. The CDR3 region is CSVAAANYGYTF. In DNA form, the CDR3 reads TGCAGCGTCGCAGCGGCTAACTATGGCTACACCTTC.

This clonotype has just a few counts. This sequence joins TRBV6-2 or TRBV6-3 and TRBJ2-1, with D maybe TRBD2 (6 bases). V gave up 2 bases and J gave up 10 bases, with 6 bases separating them. Per the germline V gene, CDR1 is MNHEY and CDR2 is SVGEGT. CDR3 length equals 11 residues. The CDR3 sequence: CASSYLAEQFF. The CDR3 DNA follows: TGTGCCAGCAGTTACCTAGCGGAGCAGTTCTTC.

This clonotype was seen a few times. The chain recombines TRBV20-1 with TRBJ1-2; D might be TRBD1 (5 bases). V was pared by 1 base and J by 4 bases, with 13 bases between. Germline values: CDR1 DFQATT, CDR2 SNEGSKA (reference sequence). This CDR3 has 14 amino acids. In DNA form, the CDR3 reads TGCAGTGCTAGAGGGGGGGACGAGAGCTATGGCTACACCTTC. Its protein is CSARGGDESYGYTF.

There are many counts of this clonotype. The V call is TRBV7-2, the J call TRBJ2-5, with a weak D call TRBD1 (6 bases). The CDR3 is 14 amino acids. Trimming left V 1 base short and J 6 bases short, with 12 bases between. CDR1 and CDR2 (germline): SGHTA, FQGNSA. The CDR3 region has the DNA TGTGCCAGCAGCTTAGGGTCAGGGGTGAAGACCCAGTACTTC. The encoded protein is CASSLGSGVKTQYF.

This clonotype has at least ten counts. The chain carries TRBV19 and TRBJ2-7; the D gene is possibly TRBD1 (5 bases). The germline CDR1 and CDR2 sequences are LNHDA and SQIVND (reference sequence). The CDR3 has 14 residues. Trimming stripped 5 bases from V and 1 base from J, with 12 bases between. CDR3 nucleotides: TGTGCCAGTAGTCTTACAGGTATTTCCTACGAGCAGTACTTC. This gives the protein CASSLTGISYEQYF.

In its sample, this clonotype was seen a few times. The chain links TRBV5-1 to TRBJ2-5; D might be TRBD1 (5 bases). The CDR3 extends over 14 amino acids. Germline values: CDR1 SGHRS, CDR2 YFSETQ. Trimming removed 5 bases at V and 1 base at J, with 12 bases between. The CDR3 loop is CASRVGQSQETQYF. The CDR3 DNA reads TGCGCCAGCAGGGTTGGACAAAGCCAAGAGACCCAGTACTTC.

This rearrangement joins TRBV7-9 to TRBJ1-2, with TRBD1 matching over 11 bases. This CDR3 is 15 amino acids long. Per the germline V gene, CDR1 is SEHNR and CDR2 is FQNEAQ (reference sequence). V shed 5 bases and J 5 bases; nucleotides not matched to a gene: 7. CDR3 coding DNA: TGTGCCAGCAGCATCGGACAGGGGGCTCAATATGGCTACACCTTC. Its translation: CASSIGQGAQYGYTF.

The chain employs TRBV7-9 and TRBJ1-4; the D is unclear. The CDR3 covers 14 residues. V was trimmed by 1 base and J by 7 bases, leaving 10 bases between them. Germline V CDR1 and CDR2: SEHNR, FQNEAQ (reference sequence). The CDR3 nucleotides are TGTGCCAGCAGCTTAGAAGGGTGGGGTGAAAAACTGTTTTTT. Its protein product is CASSLEGWGEKLFF.

CDR3 nucleotides: TGCAGTGCTTTAGACCCGGGACAGAGGGAGACCCAGTACTTC. It codes for CSALDPGQRETQYF. J is TRBJ2-5 and V is TRBV20-1, with TRBD1 matching 7 bases. The CDR3 has 14 residues. The V gene end was trimmed by 5 bases and the J gene end by 5 bases; junction bases not matched to a gene: 11. Germline V gene data show CDR1 as DFQATT and CDR2 as SNEGSKA (reference sequence).

In regard to this clonotype: A read error is likely, as this CDR3 ends without the conserved phenylalanine or tryptophan. No DNA is shown, since the ends of the CDR3 on it are uncertain; the CDR3 is the one TCRdb lists. The rearrangement joins TRBV28 to TRBJ2-3; the table calls TRBD1, which could not be checked here. Germline V gene data show CDR1 as MDHEN and CDR2 as SYDVKM. The CDR3 adds up to 13 amino acids, both ends counted. The CDR3 region is CASSLKPGQDIDV.

The chain recombines TRBV5-4 with TRBJ2-1, with TRBD2 as a possible D gene (5 bases). CDR1 is SGHNT and CDR2 is YYREEE in the germline V gene (reference sequence). Trimming removed 0 bases from V and 0 bases from J, with 16 bases in between. The CDR3 covers 18 residues. The CDR3: CASSLEVLRGSSYNEQFF. The CDR3 nucleotides are TGTGCCAGCAGCTTGGAAGTGCTACGGGGAAGCTCCTACAATGAGCAGTTCTTC.

CDR3 DNA sequence: TGCAGCGATGCAGAGGGGAGTCTAGCGGCAACCTACGAGCAGTACTTC. The encoded protein is CSDAEGSLAATYEQYF. The rearrangement links TRBV29-1 to TRBJ2-7; 7 bases fit TRBD2. V dropped 7 bases and J dropped 2; count of bases not matched to a gene: 17. The CDR3 sequence is 16 residues long. Germline CDR1 SQVTM, CDR2 ANQGSEA.

This clonotype was detected only a few times. The chain links TRBV6-2 or TRBV6-3 to TRBJ2-3; D not certain. V shed 6 bases and J shed 6 bases, with 13 bases lying between them. The CDR3 spans 13 residues. Germline assignment: CDR1 MNHEY and CDR2 SVGEGT. CDR3 bases: TGTGCCAGCAGGAACCCTGTCGCGGATACGCAGTATTTT. Translation: CASRNPVADTQYF.